This T cell receptor (beta chain) was sequenced during a study of blood T cell repertoires in COVID-19. Repertoires were generated with immunoSEQ multiplex PCR, while TCRdb's copy carries only in-frame clones and drops some. The sample holds about 160,000 clones; approximately 82% are singletons and the top ten take about 3.5%. V lost 4 bases and J 5 bases, leaving 8 bases between the germline ends. The CDR3 is 12 residues long. CDR1 is MDHEN, CDR2 SYDVKM, per germline. The chain combines TRBV28 with TRBJ1-2; D perhaps matches TRBD1 (5 bases). The clonotype originates from a woman between 45 and 65 years old in a cohort exposed to, infected with or recovered from COVID-19 (not recorded which). The sample comprised PBMCs or T cells enriched from blood (not recorded which). This chain's CDR3 is CASSSGLYGYTF. The CDR3 nucleotides read TGTGCCAGCAGTTCAGGGCTGTATGGCTACACCTTC.